The clone carrying this T cell receptor beta chain has just a few counts. Barcoded TCR alpha and TCR beta cDNA libraries with UMIs came from 5'RACE using constant-segment primers. TCRdb reprocessed the 5' RACE reads via MiXCR and lists one record per CDR3 protein. The repertoire holds 250,000 or so distinct CDR3 sequences, with around 17% as singletons. These data belong to a study of T-cell memory formation after mild COVID-19. This CDR3 is 13 amino acids long. CDR1 is SEHNR, CDR2 FQNEAQ, per germline (reference sequence). V lost 3 bases, J lost 8 bases, and 11 bases lay in between. The chain is built from TRBV7-9 and TRBJ2-1; tentative D call: TRBD1 (6 bases). Sequencing input: PBMCs or a T cell subset sorted from them (not recorded which). This clonotype was sampled from a man younger than 35 who had mild COVID-19 (a few samples of this study predate the infection). Cell type and time point are not known. The CDR3 bases are TGTGCCAGCAGCTTCGTGGGGGCGGATGAGCAGTTCTTC. It encodes CASSFVGADEQFF.